Presented here are 32 T cell receptor beta chains from one specimen sequenced in a study of CD4 T cells in relation to SARS-CoV-2 and coronaviruses. These TCRs' antigens remain unknown. Here immunoSEQ multiplex PCR was the method, and the copy in TCRdb shows in-frame clones only, minus some. The data contain roughly 19,000 clones, roughly 79% of them singletons. The unexposed donors gave CD4+ T cells in about 2011-2018, prior to COVID-19. Isolation of CD4+ T cells took place after about 10 days in culture. The sequencing input was CD4+ T cells from PBMCs, cultured in vitro. The receptors were gathered from a human donor in good health.

The chain links TRBV29-1 to TRBJ1-1; D is ambiguous. The V gene's germline CDR1 is SQVTM and CDR2 ANQGSEA. The length of the CDR3 is 12 residues. V was shortened by 6 bases and J by 3 bases, with 11 bases between the two germline ends. Written as DNA, the CDR3 is TGCAGCGTCCAGCGGGGATACACTGAAGCTTTCTTT. Amino acids: CSVQRGYTEAFF.

The chain uses TRBV18 and TRBJ1-1; D uncertain. Trimming removed 1 base at V and 3 bases at J, with 9 bases between. There are 14 residues in the CDR3. Germline lookup yields CDR1 KGHSH and CDR2 LQKENI. The CDR3 bases are TGTGCCAGCTCACCACAGTCCCGTGACACTGAAGCTTTCTTT. Translating gives CASSPQSRDTEAFF.

This clone was seen a handful of times. This chain connects TRBV5-6 to TRBJ2-7; no firm D call. Deletions cut 0 bases from V and 1 base from J, with 8 bases between. The CDR3 has 14 residues. The germline V gene encodes CDR1 SGHDT and CDR2 YYEEEE. DNA for the CDR3: TGTGCCAGCAGCTTGGGGGTCCCTTCCTACGAGCAGTACTTC. Encoded protein: CASSLGVPSYEQYF.

V is TRBV7-9 and J is TRBJ2-7, with 7 nucleotides matching TRBD2. CDR1 is SEHNR, CDR2 FQNEAQ, per germline (reference sequence). Germline trimming cut 6 bases from V and 2 bases from J; bases unmatched to any gene: 10. CDR3 size: 15 residues. CDR3 coding DNA: TGTGCCAGCAGTTCCGCGAACGGGGGGACCTACGAGCAGTACTTC. Translating it yields CASSSANGGTYEQYF.

The chain couples TRBV11-3 to TRBJ2-3; D not resolved. CDR1 SGHNT and CDR2 YENEEA come from the germline V gene. The CDR3 is 14 amino acids. V was trimmed by 5 bases and J by 2 bases, leaving 11 bases between them. The CDR3 sequence: CASSPSTYTDTQYF. As DNA, the CDR3 is TGTGCCAGCAGCCCCAGCACGTACACAGATACGCAGTATTTT.

The rearrangement uses TRBV10-1 and TRBJ2-1; weak D call: TRBD2 (5 bases). V was cut by 2 bases and J by 9 bases, with 14 bases left in between. The CDR3 covers 14 residues. Germline CDR1 reads WNHNN; CDR2 reads SYGVQD (reference sequence). CDR3 protein: CASSEQIREGEQFF. The CDR3 DNA follows: TGCGCCAGCAGTGAGCAGATAAGAGAGGGTGAGCAGTTCTTC.

The chain combines TRBV5-6 with TRBJ2-5; the D call may be TRBD1 or TRBD2 (5 bases each). V gave up 3 bases and J gave up 11 bases, with 17 bases separating them. In germline, CDR1 is SGHDT, CDR2 YYEEEE. The CDR3 contains 13 residues. The CDR3 bases are TGTGCCAGCAGCTCGTGGAGGATGGGACCACAGTACTTC. Translated: CASSSWRMGPQYF.

This clone turned up a few times. The rearrangement uses TRBV2 and TRBJ2-1; D call uncertain. Germline-derived CDR1 and CDR2 are SNHLY and FYNNEI. V dropped 7 bases and J dropped 3 bases, with 10 bases sitting between them. This CDR3 is 13 amino acids long. In nucleotides, the CDR3 is TGTGCCAGCACGGACCTAAACTACAATGAGCAGTTCTTC. This sequence encodes CASTDLNYNEQFF.

V is TRBV24-1 and J is TRBJ1-1; 7 positions match TRBD1. V was clipped by 9 bases and J by 1 base; unmatched bases: 7. This CDR3 comprises 14 residues. The germline gives CDR1 KGHDR, CDR2 SFDVKD. CDR3 loop: CATRETGPNTEAFF. CDR3 nucleotide sequence: TGTGCCACCCGGGAGACAGGGCCGAACACTGAAGCTTTCTTT.

This rearrangement joins TRBV19 to TRBJ2-1, with D possibly TRBD2 on 6 matching bases. The CDR3 totals 11 residues. The V end lost 8 bases, the J end lost 10 bases, and 12 bases lay between the germline ends. Germline values: CDR1 LNHDA, CDR2 SQIVND (reference sequence). DNA for the CDR3: TGTGCCAGTCGAAGCGGGTCCGAGCAGTTCTTC. Encoded protein: CASRSGSEQFF. Combining the CDR3 with reference TRBV19 and TRBJ2-1 gives the whole variable domain DGGITQSPKYLFRKEGQNVTLSCEQNLNHDAMYWYRQDPGQGLRLIYYSQIVNDFQKGDIAEGYSVSREKKESFPLTVTSAQKNPTAFYLCASRSGSEQFFGPGTRLTVL.

This clone turned up a few times. The CDR3 sequence is CASSGLAGGQDTQYF. In nucleotides, the CDR3 is TGCGCCAGCAGTGGCCTAGCGGGAGGGCAAGATACGCAGTATTTT. The V and J genes are TRBV10-1 and TRBJ2-3; 12 bases fit TRBD2. J was trimmed by 5 bases and V by 4 bases; bases with no gene match: 4. The CDR3 is 15 residues long. CDR1 and CDR2 from the germline V gene are WNHNN and SYGVQD (reference sequence).

This chain connects TRBV5-1 to TRBJ1-4, with 9 nucleotides matching TRBD1. CDR1 is SGHRS and CDR2 is YFSETQ in the germline V gene. Trimming removed 4 bases from V and 8 bases from J; junction bases left unmatched: 6. There are 14 residues in the CDR3. The CDR3, as DNA: TGCGCCAGCAGCATGGACAGGGGCAACGAAAAACTGTTTTTT. Its translation is CASSMDRGNEKLFF.

This chain uses TRBV6-5 with TRBJ1-2, with 9 bases fitting TRBD1. Trimming cost V 0 bases and J 5 bases; bases outside gene matches: 4. This CDR3 has 15 residues. CDR1 MNHEY and CDR2 SVGAGI come from the germline V gene. CDR3 residues: CASSYSQGARYGYTF. The CDR3 DNA follows: TGTGCCAGCAGTTACTCACAGGGGGCGAGGTATGGCTACACCTTC.

This clone was counted once. V is TRBV18 and J is TRBJ2-5, with TRBD2 as a possible D gene (5 bases). V was trimmed by 6 bases and J by 5 bases, leaving 13 bases between them. This CDR3 spans 13 amino acids. The V gene's germline CDR1 is KGHSH and CDR2 LQKENI. The CDR3 bases are TGTGCCAGCTCCGGGGTTGGTGGCGAGACCCAGTACTTC. Translation: CASSGVGGETQYF. Full variable domain (rest looked up from reference TRBV18 and TRBJ2-5): NAGVMQNPRHLVRRRGQEARLRCSPMKGHSHVYWYRQLPEEGLKFMVYLQKENIIDESGMPKERFSAEFPKEGPSILRIQQVVRGDSAAYFCASSGVGGETQYFGPGTRLLVL.

The chain carries TRBV30 and TRBJ1-1; possible D gene TRBD1, 5 bases. Germline V lookup: CDR1 GTSNPN, CDR2 SVGIG (reference sequence). CDR3 size: 14 residues. V dropped 4 bases and J dropped 0 bases, with 12 bases sitting between them. The CDR3 sequence is CAWILRGVNTEAFF. The CDR3 coding sequence is TGTGCCTGGATCCTTCGGGGGGTGAACACTGAAGCTTTCTTT.

This chain uses TRBV6-4 with TRBJ2-2; 8 bases fit TRBD1. From germline, CDR1 is MRHNA and CDR2 SNTAGT. The V segment lost 2 bases and the J segment 6 bases; nucleotides outside the gene matches: 8. The CDR3 sequence is 16 residues long. In nucleotides, the CDR3 is TGTGCCAGCAGTGACGGGGCAGGGGGCGCGGCCGGGGAGCTGTTTTTT. Protein: CASSDGAGGAAGELFF.

The CDR3 DNA follows: TGTGCCAGCAGCTTAATCACAGGGGGAGATACGCAGTATTTT. The encoded protein is CASSLITGGDTQYF. J is TRBJ2-3 and V is TRBV11-2; 8 positions match TRBD1. Germline CDR1 reads SGHAT; CDR2 reads FQNNGV. This CDR3 has 14 residues. The V gene end was trimmed by 2 bases and the J gene end by 5 bases; junction bases not matched to a gene: 3.

The chain recombines TRBV6-2 or TRBV6-3 with TRBJ1-2; the D gene is possibly TRBD1 (6 bases). Germline CDR1 is MNHEY and CDR2 is SVGEGT. The CDR3 runs to 14 residues. Trimming shortened V by 2 bases and J by 4 bases, and 11 bases separated the two germline ends. The chain's CDR3 is CASSYQQGSYGYTF. CDR3 DNA: TGTGCCAGCAGTTACCAACAGGGAAGCTATGGCTACACCTTC.

This clone was counted a single time. The chain recombines TRBV4-1 with TRBJ2-4; D possibly corresponds to TRBD1 (7 bases). Trimming shortened V by 1 base and J by 1 base, and 14 bases separated the two germline ends. This CDR3 is 17 amino acids long. Germline lookup yields CDR1 MGHRA and CDR2 YSYEKL. The CDR3 coding sequence is TGCGCCAGCAGCCAAGCAGGGGGGAGGAGGGCCAAAAACATTCAGTACTTC. As protein: CASSQAGGRRAKNIQYF.

The CDR3 nucleotides are TGTGCCAGCAGTTTTATTGCTTCGCTCTCGGATACGCAGTATTTT. Amino acids: CASSFIASLSDTQYF. V usage is TRBV27 and J usage is TRBJ2-3; D is unclear. V was trimmed by 3 bases and J by 6 bases, leaving 16 bases between them. CDR1 and CDR2 from the germline V gene are MNHEY and SMNVEV (reference sequence). The CDR3 is 15 residues long.

The chain is built from TRBV7-9 and TRBJ1-2; a possible D gene is TRBD1 (6 bases). Germline V gene lookup returns CDR1 SEHNR and CDR2 FQNEAQ (reference sequence). The CDR3 runs to 14 residues. The ends were cut back, 1 base at V and 7 bases at J, with 13 bases in the middle. CDR3 in DNA: TGTGCCAGCAGCTTAGAACAGGGCAGGGTTGGCTACACCTTC. Protein sequence: CASSLEQGRVGYTF.

The chain links TRBV18 to TRBJ2-2; 9 bases line up with TRBD2. V lost 3 bases, J lost 4 bases, and 18 bases stayed unmatched. Germline V lookup: CDR1 KGHSH, CDR2 LQKENI. CDR3 length: 20 residues. The DNA for the CDR3 is TGTGCCAGCTCACCGCACCAGATGGGTAGCGGGAGCACGGTCACCGGGGAGCTGTTTTTT. Its translation is CASSPHQMGSGSTVTGELFF.

The rearrangement joins TRBV27 to TRBJ1-6; no definite D call. The CDR3 has 15 amino acids. Germline V gene data show CDR1 as MNHEY and CDR2 as SMNVEV (reference sequence). Deletions cut 7 bases from V and 8 bases from J, with 18 bases between. CDR3 protein: CASNRGRLDHSPLHF. CDR3 coding DNA: TGTGCCAGCAATCGCGGGCGGCTAGACCATTCACCCCTCCACTTT.

CDR3 loop: CASSYQGLGGETQYF. The DNA for the CDR3 is TGTGCCAGCAGCTACCAGGGACTAGGCGGAGAGACCCAGTACTTC. The chain couples TRBV9 to TRBJ2-5; TRBD2 matches at 8 bases. Trimming at V came to 4 bases and at J to 4 bases, leaving 9 bases not matched to a gene. CDR1 is SGDLS, CDR2 YYNGEE, per germline. The CDR3 has 15 amino acids.

The rearrangement joins TRBV20-1 to TRBJ1-2; TRBD1 matches at 12 bases. The germline V gene has CDR1 DFQATT and CDR2 SNEGSKA (reference sequence). This CDR3 has 16 residues. The V and J ends lost 3 bases and 2 bases, in that order; junction bases with no gene match: 7. CDR3 in amino acids: CSASPPGQGANYGYTF. The CDR3 coding sequence is TGCAGTGCTAGTCCCCCGGGACAGGGGGCGAACTATGGCTACACCTTC.

The V gene is TRBV18, the J gene TRBJ2-7; 10 bases align to TRBD2. Germline V gene lookup returns CDR1 KGHSH and CDR2 LQKENI. V lost 6 bases to trimming and J lost 1 base; unmatched junction nucleotides: 3. The CDR3 runs to 14 residues. CDR3 amino acids: CASSLAGESYEQYF. The CDR3 DNA sequence: TGTGCCAGCTCGCTAGCGGGGGAGTCCTACGAGCAGTACTTC.

The chain carries TRBV3-1 (or the pseudogene TRBV3-2) and TRBJ2-1, with D unresolved. Per the germline V gene, CDR1 is LGHDT and CDR2 is YNNKEL (reference sequence). The CDR3 runs 14 residues. V lost 1 base, J lost 9 bases, and 13 bases lay in between. The CDR3 loop reads CASSQGLEWAEQFF. DNA for the CDR3: TGTGCCAGCAGCCAAGGACTCGAGTGGGCTGAGCAGTTCTTC.

The chain links TRBV3-1 (or the pseudogene TRBV3-2) to TRBJ1-6, with D perhaps matching TRBD1 (5 bases). This CDR3 region has 13 residues. V lost 0 bases, J lost 14 bases, and 11 bases lay in between. CDR1 and CDR2 from the germline V gene are LGHDT and YNNKEL (reference sequence). Written as DNA, the CDR3 is TGTGCCAGCAGCCAAGATTGGGGGGGAACCCTCCACTTT. Translation gives CASSQDWGGTLHF.

This chain joins TRBV7-8 and TRBJ2-1, with a possible D match to TRBD1 (8 bases). CDR3 length: 20 residues. Between the trimmed V and J ends, which lost 0 bases and 3 bases, there was a span of 24 bases. Germline CDR1 is SGHVS and CDR2 is FQNEAQ. The CDR3 sequence is CASSLAGGQGAGGFYNEQFF. CDR3 DNA: TGTGCCAGCAGCTTAGCGGGGGGGCAGGGGGCGGGCGGATTCTACAATGAGCAGTTCTTC. The full variable domain, in which reference TRBV7-8 and TRBJ2-1 provide the parts outside the CDR3, is GAGVSQSPRYKVAKRGQDVALRCDPISGHVSLFWYQQALGQGPEFLTYFQNEAQLDKSGLPSDRFFAERPEGSVSTLKIQRTQQEDSAVYLCASSLAGGQGAGGFYNEQFFGPGTRLTVL.

The V gene is TRBV9, the J gene TRBJ1-2, with TRBD1 as a possible D gene (6 bases). With 3 bases removed from V and 2 bases from J, the gap between germline ends came to 8 bases. CDR1 and CDR2 (germline): SGDLS, YYNGEE. The CDR3 is 13 amino acids. The CDR3 protein is CASSADRNYGYTF. CDR3 sequence (DNA): TGTGCCAGCAGCGCAGACAGGAACTATGGCTACACCTTC.

This chain links TRBV5-1 with TRBJ2-5; 9 nucleotides line up with TRBD1. V lost 0 bases, J lost 1 base, and 1 base stayed unmatched. CDR3 size: 15 residues. CDR1 SGHRS and CDR2 YFSETQ come from the germline V gene. CDR3 DNA: TGCGCCAGCAGCTTGGGGGACAGGGCCCAAGAGACCCAGTACTTC. This codes for CASSLGDRAQETQYF.

This clone came up a few times. The V and J genes are TRBV19 and TRBJ1-5; maybe TRBD1 (5 bases). This CDR3 contains 17 residues. V was cut by 3 bases and J by 9 bases, with 24 bases left in between. CDR1 and CDR2 (germline): LNHDA, SQIVND (reference sequence). CDR3 nucleotides: TGTGCCAGTAGTATTCGGGGGGGATTGGGCCCGATGGGGCCCCAGCATTTT. It encodes CASSIRGGLGPMGPQHF.